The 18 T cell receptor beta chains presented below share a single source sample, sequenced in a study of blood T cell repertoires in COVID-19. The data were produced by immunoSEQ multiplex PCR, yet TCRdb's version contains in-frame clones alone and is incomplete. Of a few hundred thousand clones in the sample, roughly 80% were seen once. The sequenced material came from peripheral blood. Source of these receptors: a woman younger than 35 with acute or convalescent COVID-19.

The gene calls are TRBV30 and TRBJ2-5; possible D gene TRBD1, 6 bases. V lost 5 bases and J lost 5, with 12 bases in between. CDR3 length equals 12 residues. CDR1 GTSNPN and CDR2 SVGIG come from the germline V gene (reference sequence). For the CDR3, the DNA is TGTGCCTGGGGACATCAGGGGGAGACCCAGTACTTC. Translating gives CAWGHQGETQYF.

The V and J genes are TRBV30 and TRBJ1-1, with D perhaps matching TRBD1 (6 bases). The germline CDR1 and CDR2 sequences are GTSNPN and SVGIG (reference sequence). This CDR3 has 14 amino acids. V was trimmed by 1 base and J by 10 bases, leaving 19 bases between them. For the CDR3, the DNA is TGTGCCTGGAGTGCGGACAGTCGTTTTAGAGGAGCTTTCTTT. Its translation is CAWSADSRFRGAFF.

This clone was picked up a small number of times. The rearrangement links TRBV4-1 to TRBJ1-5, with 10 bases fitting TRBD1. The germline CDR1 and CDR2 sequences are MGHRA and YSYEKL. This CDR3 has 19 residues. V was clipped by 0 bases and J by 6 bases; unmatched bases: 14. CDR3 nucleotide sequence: TGCGCCAGCAGCCAAGATACGGGGACAGGGGAAGGAGCGGGTCAGCCCCAGCATTTT. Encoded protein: CASSQDTGTGEGAGQPQHF.

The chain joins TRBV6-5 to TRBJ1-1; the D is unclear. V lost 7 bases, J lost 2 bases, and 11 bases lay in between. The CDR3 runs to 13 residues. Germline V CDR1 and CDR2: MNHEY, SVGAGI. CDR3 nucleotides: TGTGCCAGCAAAATGAGGCACAACACTGAAGCTTTCTTT. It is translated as CASKMRHNTEAFF.

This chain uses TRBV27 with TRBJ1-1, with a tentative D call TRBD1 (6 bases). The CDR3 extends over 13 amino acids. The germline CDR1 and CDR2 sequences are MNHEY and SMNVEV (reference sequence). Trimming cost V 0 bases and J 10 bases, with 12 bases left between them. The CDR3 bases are TGTGCCAGCAGTTTATCGGGTGGGGGCCCAGCTTTCTTT. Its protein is CASSLSGGGPAFF.

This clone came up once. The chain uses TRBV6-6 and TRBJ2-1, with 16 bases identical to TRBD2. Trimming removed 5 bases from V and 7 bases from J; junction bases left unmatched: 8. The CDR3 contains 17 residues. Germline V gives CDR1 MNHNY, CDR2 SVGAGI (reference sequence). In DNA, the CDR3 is TGTGCCAGCAGTCCGGGACTAGCGGGAGGGCCTTGGAATGAGCAGTTCTTC. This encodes CASSPGLAGGPWNEQFF.

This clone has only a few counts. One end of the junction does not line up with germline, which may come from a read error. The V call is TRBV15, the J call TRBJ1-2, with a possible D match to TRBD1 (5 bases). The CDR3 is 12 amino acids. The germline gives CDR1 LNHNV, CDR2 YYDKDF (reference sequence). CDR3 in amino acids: CATSRGTDNIAF. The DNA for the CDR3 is TGTGCCACCAGCAGAGGGACGGACAATATCGCCTTC.

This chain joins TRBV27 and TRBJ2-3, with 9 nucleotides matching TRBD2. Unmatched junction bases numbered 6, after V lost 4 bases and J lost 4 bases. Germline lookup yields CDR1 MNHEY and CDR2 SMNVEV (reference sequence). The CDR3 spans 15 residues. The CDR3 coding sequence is TGTGCCAGCAGTTCCCTAGCGGGAAACTCAGATACGCAGTATTTT. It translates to CASSSLAGNSDTQYF.

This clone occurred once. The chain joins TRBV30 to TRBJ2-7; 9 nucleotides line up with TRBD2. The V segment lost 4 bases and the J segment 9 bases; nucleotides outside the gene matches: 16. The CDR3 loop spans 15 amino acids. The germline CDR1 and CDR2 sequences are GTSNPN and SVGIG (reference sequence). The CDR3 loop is CAWTNAGTSNSGQYF. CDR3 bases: TGTGCCTGGACCAACGCCGGGACTAGCAATTCGGGGCAGTACTTC.

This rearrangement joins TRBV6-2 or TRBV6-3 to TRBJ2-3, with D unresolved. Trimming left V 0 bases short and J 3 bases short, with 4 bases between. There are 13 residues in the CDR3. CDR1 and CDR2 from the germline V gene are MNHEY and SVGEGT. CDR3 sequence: CASSYSATDTQYF. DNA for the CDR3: TGTGCCAGCAGTTACTCCGCGACAGATACGCAGTATTTT.

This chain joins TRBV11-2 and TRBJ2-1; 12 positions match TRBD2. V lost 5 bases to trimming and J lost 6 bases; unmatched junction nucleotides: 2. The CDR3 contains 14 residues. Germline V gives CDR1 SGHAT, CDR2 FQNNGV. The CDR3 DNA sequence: TGTGCCAGCAGCGGACTAGCGGGGCGCAATGAGCAGTTCTTC. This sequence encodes CASSGLAGRNEQFF.

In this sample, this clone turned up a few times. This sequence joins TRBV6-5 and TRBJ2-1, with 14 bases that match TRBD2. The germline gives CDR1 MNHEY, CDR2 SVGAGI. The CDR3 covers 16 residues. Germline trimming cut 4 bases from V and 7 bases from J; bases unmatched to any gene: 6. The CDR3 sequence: CASSFSGTSGSNEQFF. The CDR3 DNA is TGTGCCAGCAGTTTCTCCGGGACTAGCGGGAGTAATGAGCAGTTCTTC.

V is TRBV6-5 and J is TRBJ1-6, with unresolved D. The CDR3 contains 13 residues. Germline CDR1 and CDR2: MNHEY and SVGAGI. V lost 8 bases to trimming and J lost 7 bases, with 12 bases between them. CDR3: CASSRTGNSPLHF. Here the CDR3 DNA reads TGTGCCAGCTCCCGGACTGGGAATTCACCCCTCCACTTT.

As DNA, the CDR3 is TGTGCCAGCAGCCCAAAACTAGGACTTCCCGGAGCGGGACACTCCTACAATGAGCAGTTCTTC. Translating gives CASSPKLGLPGAGHSYNEQFF. The chain employs TRBV7-3 and TRBJ2-1; tentatively, D is TRBD2 (7 bases). V lost 5 bases to trimming and J lost 0 bases, with 29 bases between them. The germline CDR1 and CDR2 sequences are SGHTA and FQGTGA. The CDR3 runs to 21 residues.

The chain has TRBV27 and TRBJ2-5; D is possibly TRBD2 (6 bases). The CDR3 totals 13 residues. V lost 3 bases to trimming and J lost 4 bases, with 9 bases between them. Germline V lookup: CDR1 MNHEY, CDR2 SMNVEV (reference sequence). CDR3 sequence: CASSFGGGETQYF. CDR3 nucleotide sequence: TGTGCCAGCAGTTTTGGGGGAGGAGAGACCCAGTACTTC.

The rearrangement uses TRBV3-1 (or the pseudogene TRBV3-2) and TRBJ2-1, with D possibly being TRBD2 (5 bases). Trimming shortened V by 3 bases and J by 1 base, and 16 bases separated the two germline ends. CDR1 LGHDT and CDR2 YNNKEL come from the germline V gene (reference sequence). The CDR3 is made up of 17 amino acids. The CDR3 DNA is TGTGCCAGCAGCCAGACTATGTACGGCGGGTCCTACAATGAGCAGTTCTTC. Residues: CASSQTMYGGSYNEQFF.

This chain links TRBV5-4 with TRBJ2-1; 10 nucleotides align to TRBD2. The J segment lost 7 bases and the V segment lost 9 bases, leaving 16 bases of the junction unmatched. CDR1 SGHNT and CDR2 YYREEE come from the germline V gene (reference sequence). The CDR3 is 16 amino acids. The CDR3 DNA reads TGTGCCACCTCTAAGAAATCGGCTAGCGGGAGTAATGAGCAGTTCTTC. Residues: CATSKKSASGSNEQFF. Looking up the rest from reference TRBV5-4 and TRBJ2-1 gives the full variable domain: ETGVTQSPTHLIKTRGQQVTLRCSSQSGHNTVSWYQQALGQGPQFIFQYYREEENGRGNFPPRFSGLQFPNYSSELNVNALELDDSALYLCATSKKSASGSNEQFFGPGTRLTVL.

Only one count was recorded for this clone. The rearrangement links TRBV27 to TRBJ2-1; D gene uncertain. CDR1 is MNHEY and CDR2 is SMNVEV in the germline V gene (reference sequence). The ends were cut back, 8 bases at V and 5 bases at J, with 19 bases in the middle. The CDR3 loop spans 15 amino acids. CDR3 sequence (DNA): TGTGCCAGCTCCAGTTGGGCAATAAAGAACAATGAGCAGTTCTTC. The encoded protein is CASSSWAIKNNEQFF.